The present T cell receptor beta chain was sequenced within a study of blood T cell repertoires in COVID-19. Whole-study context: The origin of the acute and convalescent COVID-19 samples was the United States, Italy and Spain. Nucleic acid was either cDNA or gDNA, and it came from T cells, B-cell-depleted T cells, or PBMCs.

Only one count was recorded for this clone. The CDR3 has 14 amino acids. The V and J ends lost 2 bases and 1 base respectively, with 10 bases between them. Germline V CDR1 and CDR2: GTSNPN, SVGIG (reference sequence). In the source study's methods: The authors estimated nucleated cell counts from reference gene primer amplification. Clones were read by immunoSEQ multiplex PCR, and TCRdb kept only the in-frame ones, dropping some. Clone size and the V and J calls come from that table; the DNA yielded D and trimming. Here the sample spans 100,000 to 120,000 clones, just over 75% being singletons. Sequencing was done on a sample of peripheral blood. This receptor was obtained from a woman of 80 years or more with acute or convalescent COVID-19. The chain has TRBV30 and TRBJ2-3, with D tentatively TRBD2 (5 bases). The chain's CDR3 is CAWSLTRGTDTQYF. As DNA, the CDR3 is TGTGCCTGGAGTCTAACTAGAGGCACAGATACGCAGTATTTT.